The source of this TCR beta chain is a study of blood T cell repertoires in COVID-19. As for the study in general: Acute-phase and convalescent COVID-19 samples originated in the United States, Italy and Spain. PBMCs, B-cell-depleted T cells, or T cells provided the cDNA or gDNA that made up the material.

In this sample, this clone turned up a few times. Per the study methods: It was from reference gene primer amplification that nucleated cell counts were estimated. TCRdb keeps only in-frame clones here, not all; method: immunoSEQ multiplex PCR. That table gives V, J and clone size, and the DNA gave D and trimming. Here the sample spans about 140,000 clones, about 80% being singletons. CDR3 length: 15 residues. Germline V gene data show CDR1 as MNHEY and CDR2 as SVGAGI. Trimming pared 0 bases from V and 10 bases from J, leaving 13 bases between. This TCR was recovered from a man aged 50-60 years with acute or convalescent COVID-19. V usage is TRBV6-5 and J usage is TRBJ1-6; D unclear. Input material: peripheral blood. The CDR3 nucleotides read TGTGCCAGCAGTTACTCAGGCGGAGTGAAGTCACCCCTCCACTTT. Its translation is CASSYSGGVKSPLHF.